A single sample is the source of the 17 T cell receptor beta chains below, sequenced in a study of T cells after yellow fever vaccination. Via MiXCR, TCRdb re-called the 5' RACE reads, giving one row per CDR3 protein. This table holds hundreds of thousands of distinct CDR3 sequences, 9% to 15% found once. The specimen comprised PBMCs, sampled on the day of the yellow fever booster vaccination. The source is a man under 40 who received the YFV17D yellow fever vaccine.

This clonotype was picked up a small number of times. The chain joins TRBV4-2 to TRBJ1-1, with no clear D. The germline V gene has CDR1 LGHNA and CDR2 YNFKEQ. The CDR3 runs 14 residues. V lost 0 bases, J lost 4 bases, and 9 bases lay in between. CDR3 nucleotide sequence: TGTGCCAGCAGCCAAGAGTCCCGAATCACTGAAGCTTTCTTT. It yields the protein CASSQESRITEAFF.

This clonotype was counted many times. The chain uses TRBV20-1 and TRBJ2-1; 13 nucleotides match TRBD2. CDR1 and CDR2 from the germline V gene are DFQATT and SNEGSKA (reference sequence). V shed 4 bases and J 8 bases; nucleotides not matched to a gene: 8. CDR3 length equals 15 residues. The CDR3 protein is CSATGTSGTSDEQFF. CDR3 DNA: TGCAGTGCTACCGGGACTAGCGGGACCTCCGATGAGCAGTTCTTC.

The chain employs TRBV20-1 and TRBJ2-3; D unresolved. CDR1 is DFQATT, CDR2 SNEGSKA, per germline (reference sequence). V dropped 3 bases and J dropped 2 bases, with 3 bases sitting between them. The CDR3 covers 11 residues. Written as DNA, the CDR3 is TGCAGTGCTAGTTCCACAGATACGCAGTATTTT. This codes for CSASSTDTQYF.

The chain carries TRBV7-2 and TRBJ2-7; D gene ambiguous. The CDR3 consists of 13 residues. V lost 0 bases and J lost 5, with 8 bases in between. Germline V lookup: CDR1 SGHTA, CDR2 FQGNSA. The CDR3 loop is CASSLAPKNEQYF. The CDR3 nucleotides are TGTGCCAGCAGCTTAGCTCCCAAGAACGAGCAGTACTTC.

This clonotype was seen only a few times. V gene TRBV4-3 combines with J gene TRBJ2-7, with 7 bases lining up with TRBD2. The CDR3 extends over 16 amino acids. The germline gives CDR1 LGHNA, CDR2 YSLEER. J lost 3 bases, V lost 4 bases, and 12 bases had no gene match. The CDR3 DNA follows: TGCGCCAGCAGCCGGACCGCGGGAGCCCGTGACTACGAGCAGTACTTC. Translation: CASSRTAGARDYEQYF.

The chain employs TRBV6-5 and TRBJ2-7; 7 bases are shared with TRBD2. The V gene end was trimmed by 2 bases and the J gene end by 3 bases; junction bases not matched to a gene: 7. Germline CDR1 reads MNHEY; CDR2 reads SVGAGI. The length of the CDR3 is 15 residues. CDR3 nucleotides: TGTGCCAGCAGTTACGACCCCAGCGGGATCTACGAGCAGTACTTC. Translation gives CASSYDPSGIYEQYF.

This clonotype showed up just a few times. In nucleotides, the CDR3 is TGTGCCAGCAGCTTAGGGGCCGGAGAGGGGGAGCAGTACTTC. Its protein is CASSLGAGEGEQYF. V and J are TRBV7-2 and TRBJ2-7; either TRBD1 or TRBD2 may fit D (5 bases each). Germline lookup yields CDR1 SGHTA and CDR2 FQGNSA. V dropped 1 base and J dropped 7 bases, with 14 bases sitting between them. The CDR3 has 14 residues.

This clonotype has only a few counts. The chain couples TRBV7-2 to TRBJ2-1; D not certain. The CDR3 sequence is 15 residues long. From germline, CDR1 is SGHTA and CDR2 FQGNSA. V was pared by 5 bases and J by 3 bases, with 14 bases between. DNA for the CDR3: TGTGCCAGCAGCCGGCAGCGAGATTTCTACAATGAGCAGTTCTTC. Protein sequence: CASSRQRDFYNEQFF.

The V gene is TRBV11-2, the J gene TRBJ2-4, with 11 bases aligning to TRBD2. This CDR3 is built from 18 residues. In germline, CDR1 is SGHAT, CDR2 FQNNGV. The trim removed 0 bases at V and 6 bases at J, leaving 10 bases unmatched. Here the CDR3 reads CASSLDPSGRRLGNIQYF. The DNA for the CDR3 is TGTGCCAGCAGCTTAGACCCTAGCGGGAGGCGGTTGGGAAACATTCAGTACTTC.

The chain employs TRBV24-1 and TRBJ2-1, with TRBD1 matching 8 bases. The CDR3 has 16 residues. The V gene end was trimmed by 4 bases and the J gene end by 0 bases; junction bases not matched to a gene: 4. Germline CDR1 is KGHDR and CDR2 is SFDVKD. CDR3 nucleotides: TGTGCCACCAGTGAGCCAACAGGGGGCTCCTACAATGAGCAGTTCTTC. Amino acids: CATSEPTGGSYNEQFF.

This clonotype came up a few times. The chain joins TRBV6-1 to TRBJ2-1, with TRBD1 matching 8 bases. Looked up from germline, CDR1 is MNHNS and CDR2 is SASEGT. Trimming took 5 bases from V and 4 from J; bases not matched to a gene: 7. This CDR3 contains 15 residues. CDR3 in amino acids: CASSPTGASYNEQFF. For the CDR3, the DNA is TGTGCCAGCAGTCCGACAGGGGCGTCATACAATGAGCAGTTCTTC.

In this sample, this clonotype turned up a few times. This rearrangement joins TRBV6-2 or TRBV6-3 to TRBJ2-4; TRBD1 is a possible D gene (5 bases). The CDR3 is 14 amino acids. V lost 8 bases to trimming and J lost 3 bases, with 14 bases between them. In germline, CDR1 is MNHEY, CDR2 SVGEGT. Here the CDR3 reads CASDSAVGKNIQYF. The CDR3 DNA sequence: TGTGCCAGCGACAGTGCGGTGGGCAAAAACATTCAGTACTTC.

This clonotype was counted between two and nine times. This sequence joins TRBV7-2 and TRBJ2-3; possibly TRBD2 for D (6 bases). This CDR3 is built from 16 residues. Trimming removed 3 bases from V and 1 base from J, with 14 bases in between. Germline V gives CDR1 SGHTA, CDR2 FQGNSA. The CDR3: CASSLGLGAGTDTQYF. The CDR3 DNA sequence: TGTGCCAGCAGCTTGGGACTCGGAGCGGGCACAGATACGCAGTATTTT.

The chain combines TRBV3-1 with TRBJ2-7; tentative D call: TRBD1 (5 bases). The CDR3 is 15 residues long. The V gene lost 1 base and the J gene lost 6 bases, with 16 bases spanning the gap. Germline CDR1 and CDR2: LGHDT and YNNKEL (reference sequence). Written as DNA, the CDR3 is TGTGCCAGCAGCCAAGTCAGGGTCTCCTTTGTCGAGCAGTACTTC. Its protein is CASSQVRVSFVEQYF.

The chain is built from TRBV2 and TRBJ2-1; 15 positions match TRBD2. Germline loops: CDR1 SNHLY, CDR2 FYNNEI. This CDR3 is 14 amino acids long. The junction had 6 bases not matched to a gene; V was cut back by 8 bases and J by 10 bases. CDR3 bases: TGTGCCAGCCCGGGACTAGCGGGAGGTTGGGAGCAGTTCTTC. Translated: CASPGLAGGWEQFF.

The J gene is TRBJ2-2, the V gene TRBV3-1; TRBD2 is a possible D gene (6 bases). Looked up from germline, CDR1 is LGHDT and CDR2 is YNNKEL (reference sequence). This CDR3 region has 15 residues. Trimming left V 6 bases short and J 3 bases short, with 14 bases between. CDR3 amino acids: CASRVAGGDTGELFF. In DNA form, the CDR3 reads TGTGCCAGCAGGGTAGCAGGCGGGGACACCGGGGAGCTGTTTTTT.

The J gene is TRBJ2-3, the V gene TRBV5-1; TRBD1 matches at 9 bases. The CDR3 totals 16 residues. Germline V gives CDR1 SGHRS, CDR2 YFSETQ. V shed 4 bases and J 4 bases; nucleotides not matched to a gene: 10. Here the CDR3 DNA reads TGCGCCAGCAGCACTACCGGGACAGGGATTGCAGATACGCAGTATTTT. This translates into CASSTTGTGIADTQYF.